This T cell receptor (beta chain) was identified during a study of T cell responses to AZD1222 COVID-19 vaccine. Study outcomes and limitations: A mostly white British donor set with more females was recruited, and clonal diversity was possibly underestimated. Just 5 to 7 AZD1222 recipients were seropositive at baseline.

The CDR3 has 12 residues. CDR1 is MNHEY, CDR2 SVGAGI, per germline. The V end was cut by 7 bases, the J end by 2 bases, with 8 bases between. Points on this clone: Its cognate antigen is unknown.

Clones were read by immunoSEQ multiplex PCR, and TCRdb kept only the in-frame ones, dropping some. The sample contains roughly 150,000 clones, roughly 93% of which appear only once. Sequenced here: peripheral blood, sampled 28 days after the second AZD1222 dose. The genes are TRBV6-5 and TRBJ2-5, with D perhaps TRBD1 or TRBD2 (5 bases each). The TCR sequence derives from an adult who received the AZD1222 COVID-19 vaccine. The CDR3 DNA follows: TGTGCCAGCACGAGGGGACAAGAGACCCAGTACTTC. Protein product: CASTRGQETQYF.